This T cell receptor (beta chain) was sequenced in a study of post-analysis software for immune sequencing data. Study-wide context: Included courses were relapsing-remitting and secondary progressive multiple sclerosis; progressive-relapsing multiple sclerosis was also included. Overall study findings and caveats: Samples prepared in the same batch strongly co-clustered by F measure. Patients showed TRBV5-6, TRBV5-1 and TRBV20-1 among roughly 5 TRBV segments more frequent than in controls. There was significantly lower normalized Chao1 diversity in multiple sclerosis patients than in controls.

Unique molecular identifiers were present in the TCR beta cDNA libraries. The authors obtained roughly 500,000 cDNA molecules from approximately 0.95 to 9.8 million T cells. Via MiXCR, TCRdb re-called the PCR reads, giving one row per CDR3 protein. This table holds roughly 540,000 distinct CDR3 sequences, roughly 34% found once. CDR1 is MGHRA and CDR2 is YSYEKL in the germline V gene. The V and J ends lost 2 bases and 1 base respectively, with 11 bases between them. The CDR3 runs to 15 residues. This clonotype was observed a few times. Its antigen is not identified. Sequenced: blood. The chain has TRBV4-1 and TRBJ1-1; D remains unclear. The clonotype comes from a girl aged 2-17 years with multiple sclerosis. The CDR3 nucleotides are TGCGCCAGCAGCCAACTGACGGCGGGGAACACTGAAGCTTTCTTT. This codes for CASSQLTAGNTEAFF.